This entry concerns a single T cell receptor beta chain. Its antigen is unidentified. Using immunoSEQ multiplex PCR, the repertoire was profiled, and TCRdb retains in-frame clones only, with some absent. The sample has more than 60,000 clones, roughly 85% seen once. This sample is drawn from a study of OX40 agonist ivuxolimab in advanced cancers. In the study overall: The mean age was approximately 60 years, ranging from 23 to 79, with more than 70% of participants male.

Findings and caveats of the study: Partial responders at 0.1-3.0 mg/kg showed near-lowest clonal expansion. The mean number of expanded clones was higher in CD8+ T cells than in CD4+. CD4+ and CD8+ blood T cells expanded clonally by week 6 at 0.1 to 3.0 mg/kg.

V was cut by 8 bases and J by 0 bases, with 17 bases left in between. CDR1 is SNHLY and CDR2 is FYNNEI in the germline V gene. The CDR3 consists of 15 residues. This clonotype originated in an adult with an advanced solid tumor such as melanoma, head and neck, liver or kidney cancer. This specimen consisted of CD4+ or CD8+ T cells sorted from blood, obtained in a trial of the OX40 agonist ivuxolimab. This chain joins TRBV2 and TRBJ2-7; D is unclear. The CDR3 DNA follows: TGTGCCAGCGGTCGGAGCAGCGTCCTCTCCTACGAGCAGTACTTC. It translates to CASGRSSVLSYEQYF.